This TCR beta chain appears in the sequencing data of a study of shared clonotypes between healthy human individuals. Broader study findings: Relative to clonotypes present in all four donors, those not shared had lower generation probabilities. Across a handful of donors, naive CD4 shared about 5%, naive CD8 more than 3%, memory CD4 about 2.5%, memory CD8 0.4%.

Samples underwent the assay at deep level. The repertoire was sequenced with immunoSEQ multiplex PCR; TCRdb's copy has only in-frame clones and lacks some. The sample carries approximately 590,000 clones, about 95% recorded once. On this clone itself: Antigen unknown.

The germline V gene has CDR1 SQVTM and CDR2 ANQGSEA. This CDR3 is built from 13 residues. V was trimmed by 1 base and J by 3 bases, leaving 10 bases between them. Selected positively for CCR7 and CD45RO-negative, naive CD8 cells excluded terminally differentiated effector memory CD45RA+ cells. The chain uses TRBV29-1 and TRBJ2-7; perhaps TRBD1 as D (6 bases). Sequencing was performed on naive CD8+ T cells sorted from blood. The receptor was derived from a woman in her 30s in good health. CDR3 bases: TGCAGCGTTGAAGGGACAGATGGCTACGAGCAGTACTTC. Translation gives CSVEGTDGYEQYF.